These 17 T cell receptor beta chains were sequenced from one sample in a study of T-cell memory formation after mild COVID-19. Using its own MiXCR run on the 5' RACE reads, TCRdb lists one record per CDR3 protein. The profile shows under 650,000 distinct CDR3 sequences, roughly 18% of them singletons. The sequencing sample was made of PBMCs or a T cell subset sorted from them (not recorded which). These receptors were taken from an adult woman who had mild COVID-19 (a few samples of this study predate the infection). Cell type and time point are not known.

CDR3: CASSLVGGENSPLHF. In DNA, the CDR3 is TGCGCCAGCAGCTTGGTAGGGGGTGAAAATTCACCCCTCCACTTT. The chain uses TRBV5-1 and TRBJ1-6; a possible D gene is TRBD1 (6 bases). The CDR3 contains 15 residues. Per the germline V gene, CDR1 is SGHRS and CDR2 is YFSETQ. The V end lost 0 bases, the J end lost 7 bases, and 11 bases lay between the germline ends.

V is TRBV28 and J is TRBJ1-5, with D possibly TRBD1 on 6 matching bases. The germline V and J ends were trimmed by 5 bases and 7 bases, with 18 bases remaining between them. The CDR3 contains 15 residues. CDR1 and CDR2 from the germline V gene are MDHEN and SYDVKM. CDR3 sequence reads: CASSTRREGQQPQHF. For the CDR3, the DNA is TGTGCCAGCAGTACCCGTCGGGAGGGACAACAGCCCCAGCATTTT.

In this sample, this clonotype turned up a few times. The chain employs TRBV9 and TRBJ1-1; TRBD1 aligns across 8 bases. The ends lost 3 bases at V and 3 bases at J; junction bases unmatched: 16. The CDR3 contains 18 residues. CDR1 and CDR2 (germline): SGDLS, YYNGEE. The CDR3 DNA reads TGTGCCAGCAGCGCACTTGTCCCGGGACAGGCTTTATACACTGAAGCTTTCTTT. Translating it yields CASSALVPGQALYTEAFF.

This clonotype has ten or more counts. J is TRBJ2-7 and V is TRBV6-2 or TRBV6-3, with D uncertain. V was cut by 2 bases and J by 0 bases, with 8 bases left in between. Germline V gene lookup returns CDR1 MNHEY and CDR2 SVGEGT. CDR3 size: 14 residues. The CDR3 reads CASSYEPSSYEQYF. In DNA form, the CDR3 reads TGTGCCAGCAGTTACGAACCGAGCTCCTACGAGCAGTACTTC.

The chain employs TRBV9 and TRBJ2-3, with D uncertain. Trimming took 0 bases from V and 4 from J, leaving 6 bases between them. Germline V gene lookup returns CDR1 SGDLS and CDR2 YYNGEE. This CDR3 comprises 13 residues. CDR3 bases: TGTGCCAGCAGCGTAGCTGATGCAGATACGCAGTATTTT. It is translated as CASSVADADTQYF.

This clonotype appeared a few times. The chain uses TRBV7-9 and TRBJ2-1, with TRBD1 identical over 8 bases. With 4 bases clipped from V and 8 bases from J, the junction kept 4 bases outside the gene matches. The CDR3 extends over 13 amino acids. Germline CDR1 and CDR2: SEHNR and FQNEAQ (reference sequence). CDR3 in amino acids: CASSWTGRDEQFF. The DNA for the CDR3 is TGTGCCAGCAGCTGGACAGGGCGTGATGAGCAGTTCTTC.

This clonotype was observed a few times. The CDR3 DNA sequence: TGTGCCAGCAGCTCCTCTAGCGGGGTATACAATGAGCAGTTCTTC. Its protein product is CASSSSSGVYNEQFF. This rearrangement joins TRBV7-6 to TRBJ2-1; 9 bases match TRBD2. The CDR3 runs to 15 residues. V was pared by 4 bases and J by 4 bases, with 5 bases of the junction left unmatched. Looked up from germline, CDR1 is SGHVS and CDR2 is FNYEAQ.

The chain combines TRBV4-1 with TRBJ1-2; D gene uncertain. The CDR3 totals 15 residues. CDR1 and CDR2 (germline): MGHRA, YSYEKL. Trimming left V 0 bases short and J 3 bases short, with 11 bases between. CDR3 coding DNA: TGCGCCAGCAGCCAAGAGGTGGGGTTACACTATGGCTACACCTTC. Amino acids: CASSQEVGLHYGYTF.

This clonotype was detected only a few times. The V and J genes are TRBV7-8 and TRBJ1-1, with TRBD1 identical over 7 bases. There are 15 residues in the CDR3. V dropped 1 base and J dropped 5; count of bases not matched to a gene: 7. Looked up from germline, CDR1 is SGHVS and CDR2 is FQNEAQ. CDR3 sequence: CASSLETGWNTEAFF. CDR3 DNA sequence: TGTGCCAGCAGCTTAGAGACAGGGTGGAATACTGAAGCTTTCTTT.

The chain employs TRBV11-2 and TRBJ2-1; D may be TRBD1 or TRBD2 (5 bases each). Germline CDR1 is SGHAT and CDR2 is FQNNGV. V was shortened by 5 bases and J by 10 bases, with 27 bases between the two germline ends. This CDR3 has 17 residues. Written as DNA, the CDR3 is TGTGCCAGCAGCGGAACTCCAGGGACGATCATCATGGGGGAGCAGTTCTTC. This encodes CASSGTPGTIIMGEQFF.

This clonotype turned up a few times. The chain is built from TRBV12-3 or TRBV12-4 and TRBJ2-6; 7 bases map to TRBD2. The CDR3 totals 22 residues. Losses at the gene ends were 6 bases for V and 2 bases for J; bases not matched to a gene: 25. In DNA form, the CDR3 reads TGTGCCAGCAGGTCCTCCTCTATTAGTGGCGGGAGTCTGTGGGCTGGGGCCAACGTCCTGACTTTC. Translated: CASRSSSISGGSLWAGANVLTF.

This chain joins TRBV19 and TRBJ1-6; 8 nucleotides agree with TRBD1. Germline trimming cut 3 bases from V and 6 bases from J; bases unmatched to any gene: 4. The CDR3 length is 15 residues. The germline V gene encodes CDR1 LNHDA and CDR2 SQIVND (reference sequence). In nucleotides, the CDR3 is TGTGCCAGTAGTATCCGGACAGGGCGTAATTCACCCCTCCACTTT. This sequence encodes CASSIRTGRNSPLHF.

This clonotype came up a few times. This chain links TRBV3-1 with TRBJ1-4, with D hard to call. Trimming removed 4 bases from V and 0 bases from J, with 12 bases in between. Germline V gives CDR1 LGHDT, CDR2 YNNKEL (reference sequence). The CDR3 is 16 residues long. CDR3 bases: TGTGCCAGCAGCCTCCGGGCCACCTCAACTAATGAAAAACTGTTTTTT. Translating gives CASSLRATSTNEKLFF.

This clonotype has more than one count but fewer than ten. The chain is built from TRBV14 and TRBJ2-5; no firm D call. V was shortened by 4 bases and J by 4 bases, with 10 bases between the two germline ends. Germline CDR1 reads SGHDN; CDR2 reads FVKESK. The length of the CDR3 is 13 residues. The DNA of the CDR3 is TGTGCCAGCAGCCCCCGTCTAGGAGAGACCCAGTACTTC. Translated: CASSPRLGETQYF.

The chain has TRBV18 and TRBJ2-3; D not certain. There are 16 residues in the CDR3. The germline gives CDR1 KGHSH, CDR2 LQKENI. V gave up 5 bases and J gave up 2 bases, with 17 bases separating them. The CDR3: CASSSSPVLDTDTQYF. In DNA, the CDR3 is TGTGCCAGCTCATCCTCCCCAGTGCTCGACACAGATACGCAGTATTTT.

The chain carries TRBV3-1 and TRBJ2-1, with D unresolved. Trimming removed 0 bases from V and 8 bases from J, with 11 bases in between. Germline V gene sequence: CDR1 LGHDT, CDR2 YNNKEL (reference sequence). This CDR3 has 14 residues. The CDR3 region is CASSQDLWSYEQFF. The CDR3 DNA reads as TGTGCCAGCAGCCAAGATCTTTGGTCCTATGAGCAGTTCTTC.

This clonotype came up once. The rearrangement links TRBV11-2 to TRBJ2-7, with D possibly matching TRBD2 (6 bases). V was clipped by 3 bases and J by 1 base, with 13 bases between them. The length of the CDR3 is 15 residues. Germline assignment: CDR1 SGHAT and CDR2 FQNNGV. The CDR3 coding sequence is TGTGCCAGCAGCTTTGGAGCGACTAGGTCCTACGAGCAGTACTTC. Protein: CASSFGATRSYEQYF.